This T cell receptor beta chain came from a study of radiotherapy plus CTLA-4 blockade in lung cancer. Study outcomes and limitations: Tumor-derived TCR clones expanded in blood after radiotherapy plus ipilimumab. Reported findings show early blood T cell clone dynamics, with interferon-beta, best predicted response.

Receiving focal radiation plus CTLA-4 blockade with ipilimumab were patients who had chemo-refractory metastatic non-small-cell lung cancer. This table comes from immunoSEQ multiplex PCR, and its TCRdb copy is limited to in-frame clones, with some not included. Here the sample spans some 78,000 clones, approximately 86% being singletons. This CDR3 has 16 amino acids. Germline-derived CDR1 and CDR2 are LGHNA and YNFKEQ. Trimming left V 2 bases short and J 3 bases short, with 13 bases between. Worth noting for this clone: Its antigen is unidentified.

This chain joins TRBV4-2 and TRBJ2-2; D may be TRBD1 or TRBD2 (5 bases each). This TCR came from a human donor with non-small cell lung cancer who had stable disease on radiotherapy plus ipilimumab. The sample was peripheral blood, taken from a patient treated with radiotherapy plus ipilimumab. CDR3 sequence reads: CASSQNPGTDTGELFF. As DNA, the CDR3 is TGTGCCAGCAGCCAAAATCCCGGGACGGACACCGGGGAGCTGTTTTTT.